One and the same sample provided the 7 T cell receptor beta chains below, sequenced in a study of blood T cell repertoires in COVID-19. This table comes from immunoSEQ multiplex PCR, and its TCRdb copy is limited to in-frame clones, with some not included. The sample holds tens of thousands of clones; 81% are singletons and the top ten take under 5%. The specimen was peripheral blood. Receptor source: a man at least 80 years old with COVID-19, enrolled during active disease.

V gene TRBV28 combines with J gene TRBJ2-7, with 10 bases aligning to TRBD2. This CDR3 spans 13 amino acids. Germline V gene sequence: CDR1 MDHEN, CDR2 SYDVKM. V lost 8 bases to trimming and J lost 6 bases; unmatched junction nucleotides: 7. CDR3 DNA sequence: TGTGCCAGCGTGGCTAGCGGGAGTTTCGAGCAGTACTTC. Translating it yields CASVASGSFEQYF.

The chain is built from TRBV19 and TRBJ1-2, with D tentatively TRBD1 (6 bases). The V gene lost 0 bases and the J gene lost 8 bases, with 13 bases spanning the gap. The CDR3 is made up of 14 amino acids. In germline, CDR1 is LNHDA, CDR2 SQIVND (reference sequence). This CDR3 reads CASSIEAGEQGYTF. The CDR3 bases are TGTGCCAGTAGTATAGAAGCAGGGGAGCAAGGCTACACCTTC.

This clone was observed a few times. The CDR3 region has the DNA TGTGCCAGCAGCTTAACGGGAGAGACTAGCGGAGCAGATACGCAGTATTTT. It yields the protein CASSLTGETSGADTQYF. The chain uses TRBV7-3 and TRBJ2-3; 9 nucleotides agree with TRBD2. J lost 4 bases, V lost 0 bases, and 8 bases had no gene match. The CDR3 covers 17 residues. Germline CDR1 SGHTA, CDR2 FQGTGA.

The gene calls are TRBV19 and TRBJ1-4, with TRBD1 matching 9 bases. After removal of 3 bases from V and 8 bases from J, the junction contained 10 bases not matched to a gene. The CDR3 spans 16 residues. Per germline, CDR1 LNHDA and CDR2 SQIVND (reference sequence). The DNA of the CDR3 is TGTGCCAGTAGTATCGGTCTGGGACAGGGAAGGGAAAAACTGTTTTTT. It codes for CASSIGLGQGREKLFF.

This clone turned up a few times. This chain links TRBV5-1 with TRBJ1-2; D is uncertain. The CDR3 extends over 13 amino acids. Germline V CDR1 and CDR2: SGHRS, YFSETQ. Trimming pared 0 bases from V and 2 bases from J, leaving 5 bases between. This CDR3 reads CASSLGPNYGYTF. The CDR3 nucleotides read TGCGCCAGCAGCTTGGGGCCGAACTATGGCTACACCTTC.

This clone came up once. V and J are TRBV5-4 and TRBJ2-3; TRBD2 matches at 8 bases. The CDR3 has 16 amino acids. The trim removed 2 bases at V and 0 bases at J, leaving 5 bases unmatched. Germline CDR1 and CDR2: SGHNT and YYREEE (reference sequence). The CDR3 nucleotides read TGTGCCAGCAGCTTAAGAGCGGGGGCCAGCACAGATACGCAGTATTTT. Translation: CASSLRAGASTDTQYF.

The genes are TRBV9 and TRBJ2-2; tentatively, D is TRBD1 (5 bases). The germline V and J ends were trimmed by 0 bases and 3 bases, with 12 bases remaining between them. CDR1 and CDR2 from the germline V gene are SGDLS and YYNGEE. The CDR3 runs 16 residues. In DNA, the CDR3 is TGTGCCAGCAGCGTAGAAAGGGGCTGGGACACCGGGGAGCTGTTTTTT. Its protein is CASSVERGWDTGELFF.